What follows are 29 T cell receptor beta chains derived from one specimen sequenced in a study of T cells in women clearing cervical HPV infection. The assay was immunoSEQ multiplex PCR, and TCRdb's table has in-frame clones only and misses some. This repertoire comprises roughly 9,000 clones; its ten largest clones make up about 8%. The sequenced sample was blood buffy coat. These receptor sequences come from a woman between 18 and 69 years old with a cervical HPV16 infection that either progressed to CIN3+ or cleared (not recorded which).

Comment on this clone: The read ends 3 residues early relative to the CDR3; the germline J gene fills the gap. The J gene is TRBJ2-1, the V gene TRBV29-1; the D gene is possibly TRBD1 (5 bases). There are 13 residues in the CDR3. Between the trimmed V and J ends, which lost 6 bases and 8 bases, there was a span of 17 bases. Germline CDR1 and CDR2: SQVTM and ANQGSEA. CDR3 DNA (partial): TGCAGCGTACAATCCCCCAGGGAACATGAG. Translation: CSVQSPREHE. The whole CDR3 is CSVQSPREHEQFF.

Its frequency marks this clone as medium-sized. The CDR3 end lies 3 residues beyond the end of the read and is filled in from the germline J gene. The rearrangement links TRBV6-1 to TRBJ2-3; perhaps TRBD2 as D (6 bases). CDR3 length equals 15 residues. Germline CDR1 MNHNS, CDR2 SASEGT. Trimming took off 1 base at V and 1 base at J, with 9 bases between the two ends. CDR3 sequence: CASSEEGGGTDTQYF. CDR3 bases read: TGTGCCAGCAGTGAAGAGGGCGGGGGCACAGATACG.

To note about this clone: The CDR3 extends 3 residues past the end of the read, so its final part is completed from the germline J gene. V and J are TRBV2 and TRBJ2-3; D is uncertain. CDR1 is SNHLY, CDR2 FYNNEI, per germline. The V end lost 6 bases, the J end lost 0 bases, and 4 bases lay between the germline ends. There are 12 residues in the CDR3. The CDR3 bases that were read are TGTGCCAGCAGCTACAGCACAGATACG. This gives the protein CASSYSTDT. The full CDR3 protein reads CASSYSTDTQYF.

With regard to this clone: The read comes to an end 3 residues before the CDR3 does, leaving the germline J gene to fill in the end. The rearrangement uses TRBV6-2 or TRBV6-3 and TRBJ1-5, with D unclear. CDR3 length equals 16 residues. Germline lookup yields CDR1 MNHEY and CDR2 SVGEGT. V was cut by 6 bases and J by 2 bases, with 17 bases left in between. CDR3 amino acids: CASSRPPGSGNQPQHF. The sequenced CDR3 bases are TGTGCCAGCAGCCGCCCCCCGGGTTCGGGCAATCAGCCC.

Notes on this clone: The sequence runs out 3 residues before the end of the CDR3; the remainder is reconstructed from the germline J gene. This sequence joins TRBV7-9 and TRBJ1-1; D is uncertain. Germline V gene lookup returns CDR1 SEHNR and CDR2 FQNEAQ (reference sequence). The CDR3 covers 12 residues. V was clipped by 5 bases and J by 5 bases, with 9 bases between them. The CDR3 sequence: CASSATVTEAFF. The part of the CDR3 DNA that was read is TGTGCCAGCAGCGCTACAGTGACTGAA.

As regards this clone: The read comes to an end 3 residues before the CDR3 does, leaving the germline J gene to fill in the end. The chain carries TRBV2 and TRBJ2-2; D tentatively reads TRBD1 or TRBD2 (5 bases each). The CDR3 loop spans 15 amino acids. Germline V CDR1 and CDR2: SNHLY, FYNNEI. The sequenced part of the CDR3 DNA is TGTGCCGCAGAGGGGATTTCAGGGATTAATTCACCG. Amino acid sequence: CAAEGISGINSP. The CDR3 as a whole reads CAAEGISGINSPLFF.

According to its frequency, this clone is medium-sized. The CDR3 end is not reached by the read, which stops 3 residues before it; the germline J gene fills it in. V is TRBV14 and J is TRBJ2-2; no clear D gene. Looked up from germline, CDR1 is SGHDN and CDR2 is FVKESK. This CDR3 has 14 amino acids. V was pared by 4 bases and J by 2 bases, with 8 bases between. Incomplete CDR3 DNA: TGTGCCAGCAGCCCGAGACTCAACACCGGGGAG. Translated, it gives CASSPRLNTGE. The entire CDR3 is CASSPRLNTGELFF.

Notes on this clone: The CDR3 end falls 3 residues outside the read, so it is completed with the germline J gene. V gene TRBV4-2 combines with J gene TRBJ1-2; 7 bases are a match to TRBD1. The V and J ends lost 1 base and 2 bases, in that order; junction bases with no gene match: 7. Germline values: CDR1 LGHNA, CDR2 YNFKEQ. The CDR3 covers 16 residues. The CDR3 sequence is CASSQVSGQDNYGYTF. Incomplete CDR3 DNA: TGTGCCAGCAGCCAAGTATCTGGACAGGACAACTATGGC.

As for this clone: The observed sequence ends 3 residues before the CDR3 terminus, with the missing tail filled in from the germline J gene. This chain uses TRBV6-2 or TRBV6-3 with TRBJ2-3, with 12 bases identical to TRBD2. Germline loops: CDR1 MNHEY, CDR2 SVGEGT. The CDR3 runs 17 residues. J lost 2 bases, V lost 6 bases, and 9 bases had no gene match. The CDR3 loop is CASSQGLAGGTTDTQYF. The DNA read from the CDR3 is TGTGCCAGCAGCCAAGGGCTAGCGGGGGGGACCACAGATACG.

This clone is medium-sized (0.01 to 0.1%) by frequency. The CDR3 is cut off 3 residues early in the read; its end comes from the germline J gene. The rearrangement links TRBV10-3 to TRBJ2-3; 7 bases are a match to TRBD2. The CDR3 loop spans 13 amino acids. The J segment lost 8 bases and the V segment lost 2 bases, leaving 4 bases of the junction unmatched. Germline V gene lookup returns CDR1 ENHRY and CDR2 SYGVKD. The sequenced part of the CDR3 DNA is TGTGCCATCAGTGAGATTGGCGGGAGTACG. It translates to CAISEIGGST. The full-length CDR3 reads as CAISEIGGSTQYF.

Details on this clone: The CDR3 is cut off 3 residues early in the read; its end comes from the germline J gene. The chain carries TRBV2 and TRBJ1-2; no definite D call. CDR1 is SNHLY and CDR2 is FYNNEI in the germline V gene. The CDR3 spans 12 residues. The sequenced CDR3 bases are TGTGCCAGCAGTGTCCTCTCCTACGAC. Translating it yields CASSVLSYD. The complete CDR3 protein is CASSVLSYDYTF.

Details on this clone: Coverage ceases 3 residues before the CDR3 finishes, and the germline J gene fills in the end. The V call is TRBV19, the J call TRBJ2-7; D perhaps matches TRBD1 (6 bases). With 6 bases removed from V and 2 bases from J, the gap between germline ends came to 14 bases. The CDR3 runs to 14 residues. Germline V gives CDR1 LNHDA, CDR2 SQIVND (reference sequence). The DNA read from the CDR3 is TGTGCCAGTAGCCGACCGGGACAAACCTACGAG. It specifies CASSRPGQTYE. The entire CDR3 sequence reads CASSRPGQTYEQYF.

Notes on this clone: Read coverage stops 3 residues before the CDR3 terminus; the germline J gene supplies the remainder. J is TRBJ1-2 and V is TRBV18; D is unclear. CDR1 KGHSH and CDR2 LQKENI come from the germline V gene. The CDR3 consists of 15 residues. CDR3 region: CASSPWTTSTDTYTF. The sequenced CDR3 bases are TGTGCCAGCTCACCATGGACGACTAGCACAGATACC.

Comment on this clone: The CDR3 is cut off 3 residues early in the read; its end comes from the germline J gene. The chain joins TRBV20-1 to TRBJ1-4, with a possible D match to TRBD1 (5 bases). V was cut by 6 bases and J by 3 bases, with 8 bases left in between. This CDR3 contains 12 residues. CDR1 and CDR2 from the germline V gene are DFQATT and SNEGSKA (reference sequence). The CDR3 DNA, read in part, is TGCAGTGCCACGGGGGCTAATGAAAAA. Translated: CSATGANEK. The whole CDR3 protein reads CSATGANEKLFF.

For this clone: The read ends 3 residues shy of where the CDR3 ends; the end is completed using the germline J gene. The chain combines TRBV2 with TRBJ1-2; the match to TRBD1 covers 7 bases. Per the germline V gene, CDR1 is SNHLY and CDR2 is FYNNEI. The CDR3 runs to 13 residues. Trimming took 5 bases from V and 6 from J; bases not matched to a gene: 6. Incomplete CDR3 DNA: TGTGCCAGCAGTCGGGACAGTATAGATGGC. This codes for CASSRDSIDG. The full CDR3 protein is CASSRDSIDGYTF.

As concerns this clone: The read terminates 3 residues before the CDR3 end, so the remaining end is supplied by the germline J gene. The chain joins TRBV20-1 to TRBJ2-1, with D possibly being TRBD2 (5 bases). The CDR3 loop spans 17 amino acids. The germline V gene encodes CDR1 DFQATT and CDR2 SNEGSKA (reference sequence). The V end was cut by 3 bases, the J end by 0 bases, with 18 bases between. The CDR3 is CSASEPPKDFSYNEQFF. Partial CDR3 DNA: TGCAGTGCTAGCGAGCCCCCAAAGGACTTCTCCTACAATGAG.

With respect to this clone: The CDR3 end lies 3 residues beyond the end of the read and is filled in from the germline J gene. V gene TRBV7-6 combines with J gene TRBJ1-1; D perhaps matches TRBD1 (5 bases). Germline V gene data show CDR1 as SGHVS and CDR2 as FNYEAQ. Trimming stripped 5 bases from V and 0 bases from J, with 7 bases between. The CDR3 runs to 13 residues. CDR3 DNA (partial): TGTGCCAGCAGCATGACAGTGAACACTGAA. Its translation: CASSMTVNTE. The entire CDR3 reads CASSMTVNTEAFF.

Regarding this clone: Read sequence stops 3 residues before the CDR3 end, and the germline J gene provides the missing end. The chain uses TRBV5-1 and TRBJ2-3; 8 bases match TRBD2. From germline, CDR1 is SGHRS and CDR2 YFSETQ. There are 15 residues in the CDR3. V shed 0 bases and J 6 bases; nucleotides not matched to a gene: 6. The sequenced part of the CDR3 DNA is TGCGCCAGCAGCTTGGGTAGCGGGGCAAGGGATACG. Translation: CASSLGSGARDT. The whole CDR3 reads CASSLGSGARDTQYF.

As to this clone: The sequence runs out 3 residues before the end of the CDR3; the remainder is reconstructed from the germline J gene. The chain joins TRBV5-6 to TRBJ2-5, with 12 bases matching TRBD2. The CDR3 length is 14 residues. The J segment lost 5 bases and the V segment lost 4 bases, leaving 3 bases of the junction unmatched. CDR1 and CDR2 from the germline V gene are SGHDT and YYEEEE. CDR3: CASSGLAGLETQYF. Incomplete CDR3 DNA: TGTGCCAGCAGCGGACTAGCGGGGTTGGAGACC.

CDR3 residues: CASSIEDRAGQPQYF. CDR3 DNA (partial): TGTGCCAGTAGTATAGAGGACAGGGCTGGACAGCCG. J is TRBJ2-3 and V is TRBV19; TRBD1 agrees at 8 bases. Coverage ceases 3 residues before the CDR3 finishes, and the germline J gene fills in the end. The length of the CDR3 is 15 residues. Germline CDR1 LNHDA, CDR2 SQIVND (reference sequence).

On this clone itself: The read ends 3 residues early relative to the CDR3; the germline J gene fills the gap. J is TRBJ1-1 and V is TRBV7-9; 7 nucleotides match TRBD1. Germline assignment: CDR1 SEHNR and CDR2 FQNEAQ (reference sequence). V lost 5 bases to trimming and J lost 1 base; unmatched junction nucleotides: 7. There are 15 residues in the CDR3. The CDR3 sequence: CASSPQTGWNTEAFF. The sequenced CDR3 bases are TGTGCCAGCAGCCCCCAGACAGGGTGGAACACTGAA.

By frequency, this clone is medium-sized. The part of the CDR3 DNA that was read is TGTGCCAGCTCACCTCCCGGGACAGCCCTTAACGAG. Translating gives CASSPPGTALNE. The full CDR3 reads CASSPPGTALNEQYF. This chain links TRBV18 with TRBJ2-7; 7 bases fit TRBD1. The read ends 3 residues early relative to the CDR3; the germline J gene fills the gap. Germline trimming cut 3 bases from V and 5 bases from J; bases unmatched to any gene: 10. This CDR3 contains 15 residues. Per the germline V gene, CDR1 is KGHSH and CDR2 is LQKENI.

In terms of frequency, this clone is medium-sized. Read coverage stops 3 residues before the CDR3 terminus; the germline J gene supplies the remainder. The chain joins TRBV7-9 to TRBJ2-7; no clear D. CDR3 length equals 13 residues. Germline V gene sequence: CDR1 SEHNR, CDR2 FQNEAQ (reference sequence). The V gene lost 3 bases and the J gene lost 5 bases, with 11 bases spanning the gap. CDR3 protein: CASSLASNNEQYF. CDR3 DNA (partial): TGTGCCAGCAGCTTGGCTAGTAACAACGAG.

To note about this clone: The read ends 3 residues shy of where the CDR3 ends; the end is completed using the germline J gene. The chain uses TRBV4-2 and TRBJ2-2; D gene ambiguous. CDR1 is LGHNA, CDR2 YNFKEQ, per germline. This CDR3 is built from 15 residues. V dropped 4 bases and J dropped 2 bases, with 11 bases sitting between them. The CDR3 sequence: CASSPTTGNTGELFF. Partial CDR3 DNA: TGTGCCAGCAGCCCGACAACTGGAAACACCGGGGAG.

The CDR3 bases that were read are TGCAGTGCGATCAAGGGGGAAGACTATGGC. Translation: CSAIKGEDYG. The whole CDR3 reads CSAIKGEDYGYTF. The chain joins TRBV20-1 to TRBJ1-2; perhaps TRBD1 as D (6 bases). The DNA ends 3 residues before the CDR3 does, and the rest of the CDR3 is filled in from the germline J gene. Germline assignment: CDR1 DFQATT and CDR2 SNEGSKA (reference sequence). Trimming cost V 6 bases and J 3 bases, with 14 bases left between them. This CDR3 has 13 amino acids.

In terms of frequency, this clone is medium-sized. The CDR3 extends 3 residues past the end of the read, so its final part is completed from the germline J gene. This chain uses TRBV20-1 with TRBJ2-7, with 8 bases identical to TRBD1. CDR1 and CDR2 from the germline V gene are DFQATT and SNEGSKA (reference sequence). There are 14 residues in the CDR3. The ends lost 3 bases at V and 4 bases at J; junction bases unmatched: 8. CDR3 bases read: TGCAGTGCTAGGAAGGGACAGGCGACTTACGAG. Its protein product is CSARKGQATYE. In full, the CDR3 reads CSARKGQATYEQYF.

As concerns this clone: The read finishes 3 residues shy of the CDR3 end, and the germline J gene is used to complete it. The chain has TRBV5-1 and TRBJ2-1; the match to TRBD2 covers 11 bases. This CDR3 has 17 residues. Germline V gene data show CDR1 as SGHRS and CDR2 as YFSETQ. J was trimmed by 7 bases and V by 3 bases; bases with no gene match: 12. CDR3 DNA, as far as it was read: TGCGCCAGCAGCTCATTGACTAGCGGGGCTGTGTTGAATGAG. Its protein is CASSSLTSGAVLNE. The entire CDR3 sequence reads CASSSLTSGAVLNEQFF.

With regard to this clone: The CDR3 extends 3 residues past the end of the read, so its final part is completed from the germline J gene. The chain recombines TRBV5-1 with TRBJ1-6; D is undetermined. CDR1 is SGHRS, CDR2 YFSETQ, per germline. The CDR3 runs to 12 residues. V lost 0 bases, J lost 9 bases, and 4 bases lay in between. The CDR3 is CASSLEASPLHF. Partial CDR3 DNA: TGCGCCAGCAGCTTGGAAGCTTCACCC.

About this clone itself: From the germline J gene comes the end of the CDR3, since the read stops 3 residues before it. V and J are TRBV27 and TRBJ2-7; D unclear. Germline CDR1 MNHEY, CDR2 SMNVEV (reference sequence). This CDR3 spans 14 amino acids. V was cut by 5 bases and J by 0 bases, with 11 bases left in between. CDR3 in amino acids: CASSPPAGSYEQYF. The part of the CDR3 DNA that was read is TGTGCCAGCAGTCCCCCTGCCGGCTCCTACGAG.